The next 30 T cell receptor beta chains were all read from a single sample in a study of blood T cell repertoires in COVID-19 (dated by TCRdb to between 2020 and 2021). Library preparation employed the immunoSEQ multiplex PCR assay. Not all clones reach the TCRdb copy of this immuneACCESS table, which keeps in-frame sequences only. Checked studies attribute under half of the gap to unresolved V genes and leave the rest unexplained. In all, the sample holds more than 85,000 clones, and 80% to 95% of those were seen once. 4% to 4.5% of the sample goes to the ten largest clones. Sequencing was carried out using peripheral blood. The receptors shown here come from a man in his late teens or twenties with acute or convalescent COVID-19.

The J gene is TRBJ1-2, the V gene TRBV27, with 7 nucleotides matching TRBD1. Trimming took 6 bases from V and 6 from J; bases not matched to a gene: 10. In germline, CDR1 is MNHEY, CDR2 SMNVEV (reference sequence). The CDR3 extends over 14 amino acids. CDR3 sequence: CASSLTGTHDGYTF. DNA of the CDR3: TGTGCCAGCAGCTTGACAGGGACGCATGATGGCTACACCTTC.

The rearrangement links TRBV5-4 to TRBJ1-2, with 7 bases that match TRBD1. After removal of 0 bases from V and 6 bases from J, the junction contained 5 bases not matched to a gene. Germline V gives CDR1 SGHNT, CDR2 YYREEE (reference sequence). This CDR3 region has 14 residues. As DNA, the CDR3 is TGTGCCAGCAGCTTGGACAGGGGCAGAGATGGCTACACCTTC. Translated: CASSLDRGRDGYTF.

The chain carries TRBV6-5 and TRBJ1-1, with 8 bases matching TRBD1. The CDR3 sequence is 15 residues long. Germline lookup yields CDR1 MNHEY and CDR2 SVGAGI. With V trimmed by 5 bases and J by 1 base, 6 bases remained unmatched. The CDR3 loop is CASSPRTGTNTEAFF. Written as DNA, the CDR3 is TGTGCCAGCAGTCCTCGGACAGGGACGAACACTGAAGCTTTCTTT.

The chain joins TRBV27 to TRBJ1-5; 9 nucleotides line up with TRBD1. The ends lost 5 bases at V and 4 bases at J; junction bases unmatched: 9. The CDR3 runs 16 residues. Germline V lookup: CDR1 MNHEY, CDR2 SMNVEV (reference sequence). CDR3 loop: CASSPFDRGINQPQHF. CDR3 nucleotides: TGTGCCAGCAGTCCCTTCGACAGGGGGATTAATCAGCCCCAGCATTTT.

The gene calls are TRBV2 and TRBJ1-1; 7 nucleotides agree with TRBD1. The CDR3 has 13 amino acids. The germline V gene encodes CDR1 SNHLY and CDR2 FYNNEI. Trimming took 5 bases from V and 4 from J; bases not matched to a gene: 4. As DNA, the CDR3 is TGTGCCAGCAGTCTCCAGGGGGGCACTGAAGCTTTCTTT. It is translated as CASSLQGGTEAFF.

V gene TRBV11-2 combines with J gene TRBJ2-3; D is uncertain. With 7 bases removed from V and 5 bases from J, the gap between germline ends came to 19 bases. The CDR3 length is 15 residues. Germline assignment: CDR1 SGHAT and CDR2 FQNNGV. CDR3 sequence reads: CASTDPMTFEDTQYF. CDR3 nucleotide sequence: TGTGCCAGCACCGACCCTATGACATTCGAAGATACGCAGTATTTT.

V gene TRBV10-3 combines with J gene TRBJ1-2, with 8 bases that match TRBD1. Germline values: CDR1 ENHRY, CDR2 SYGVKD. The CDR3 is made up of 15 amino acids. The junction had 11 bases not matched to a gene; V was cut back by 9 bases and J by 2 bases. The CDR3 DNA reads TGTGCCATTCATCGGACAGGGAAGGAAAACTATGGCTACACCTTC. Residues: CAIHRTGKENYGYTF.

CDR3 DNA: TGTGCCAGCAGTGAAGTCTGGGGGCAAGGAGATACGCAGTATTTT. It yields the protein CASSEVWGQGDTQYF. The rearrangement joins TRBV6-1 to TRBJ2-3; D possibly corresponds to TRBD1 (6 bases). CDR1 and CDR2 (germline): MNHNS, SASEGT. There are 15 residues in the CDR3. Trimming removed 1 base at V and 5 bases at J, with 13 bases between.

The chain couples TRBV5-1 to TRBJ1-2; 9 bases are a match to TRBD1. Trimming at V came to 5 bases and at J to 8 bases, leaving 13 bases not matched to a gene. Germline CDR1 SGHRS, CDR2 YFSETQ. The CDR3 totals 15 residues. CDR3 DNA sequence: TGCGCCAGCAGGTCTCAACAGGGGGCTATGCGAGGCTACACCTTC. Translated, it gives CASRSQQGAMRGYTF.

This chain joins TRBV7-2 and TRBJ2-7; 7 bases map to TRBD2. The V segment lost 3 bases and the J segment 4 bases; nucleotides outside the gene matches: 9. Germline V lookup: CDR1 SGHTA, CDR2 FQGNSA. The CDR3 spans 15 residues. The CDR3 coding sequence is TGTGCCAGCAGCTTCCGCGGGGGAACTCGGTACGAGCAGTACTTC. Its protein is CASSFRGGTRYEQYF.

This sequence joins TRBV4-1 and TRBJ2-7; tentatively, D is TRBD1 (6 bases). The CDR3 runs 15 residues. V was trimmed by 0 bases and J by 3 bases, leaving 12 bases between them. The germline V gene has CDR1 MGHRA and CDR2 YSYEKL. The CDR3 loop reads CASSQDDEGVYEQYF. The CDR3 bases are TGCGCCAGCAGCCAAGATGATGAGGGGGTCTACGAGCAGTACTTC.

The rearrangement uses TRBV6-5 and TRBJ1-1; D unresolved. CDR3 length equals 15 residues. The V end was cut by 2 bases, the J end by 3 bases, with 13 bases between. Germline-derived CDR1 and CDR2 are MNHEY and SVGAGI. In DNA, the CDR3 is TGTGCCAGCAGTTACGTGGGAGATCTGTACACTGAAGCTTTCTTT. Its protein is CASSYVGDLYTEAFF.

The V gene is TRBV11-3, the J gene TRBJ2-1; TRBD1 matches 8 bases. This CDR3 spans 15 amino acids. V lost 4 bases and J lost 5; bases outside the gene matches: 7. CDR1 is SGHNT, CDR2 YENEEA, per germline. DNA for the CDR3: TGTGCCAGCAGCTCCGGACAGGGCCGCAACAATGAGCAGTTCTTC. It specifies CASSSGQGRNNEQFF.

The chain links TRBV19 to TRBJ1-1, with D possibly matching TRBD1 (5 bases). Germline loops: CDR1 LNHDA, CDR2 SQIVND (reference sequence). Trimming pared 3 bases from V and 1 base from J, leaving 15 bases between. The CDR3 runs 16 residues. CDR3 sequence reads: CASSIRVLGPNTEAFF. The CDR3 nucleotides are TGTGCCAGTAGTATCAGGGTCCTCGGACCGAACACTGAAGCTTTCTTT.

This chain connects TRBV5-8 to TRBJ2-7, with a tentative D call TRBD2 (6 bases). The CDR3 covers 18 residues. CDR1 and CDR2 from the germline V gene are SGHTS and YDEGEE. The V end was cut by 2 bases, the J end by 4 bases, with 25 bases between. The chain's CDR3 is CASSLKDESGRLGYEQYF. In nucleotides, the CDR3 is TGTGCCAGCAGCTTAAAGGACGAATCAGGGAGGTTGGGATACGAGCAGTACTTC.

The chain combines TRBV11-2 with TRBJ2-1; D may be TRBD2 (5 bases). Germline V gene data show CDR1 as SGHAT and CDR2 as FQNNGV. CDR3 length: 14 amino acids. The V end lost 4 bases, the J end lost 10 bases, and 17 bases lay between the germline ends. The CDR3 loop reads CASSSVDVRREQFF. The DNA for the CDR3 is TGTGCCAGCAGCTCCGTTGACGTCCGGAGGGAGCAGTTCTTC.

The J gene is TRBJ1-6, the V gene TRBV2; 7 bases match TRBD1. The CDR3 is 15 amino acids. The trim removed 4 bases at V and 9 bases at J, leaving 9 bases unmatched. Per the germline V gene, CDR1 is SNHLY and CDR2 is FYNNEI. The CDR3 nucleotides read TGTGCCAGCAGTGGCTCGGGACAGTTTCTTTCACCCCTCCACTTT. This gives the protein CASSGSGQFLSPLHF.

V is TRBV19 and J is TRBJ2-1; a possible D gene is TRBD2 (6 bases). The V gene lost 5 bases and the J gene lost 15 bases, with 17 bases spanning the gap. The CDR3 runs to 12 residues. Germline assignment: CDR1 LNHDA and CDR2 SQIVND (reference sequence). CDR3 protein: CASSPAGTQPFF. The CDR3 coding sequence is TGTGCCAGTAGTCCCGCCGGGACTCAACCGTTCTTC.

The chain has TRBV7-9 and TRBJ1-1; maybe TRBD1 (6 bases). V lost 1 base and J 4 bases, leaving 7 bases between the germline ends. The germline V gene encodes CDR1 SEHNR and CDR2 FQNEAQ (reference sequence). The CDR3 covers 13 residues. The CDR3 DNA reads TGTGCCAGCAGCTTAGAAGGGGGCACTGAAGCTTTCTTT. Protein sequence: CASSLEGGTEAFF.

This rearrangement joins TRBV13 to TRBJ1-2; tentatively, D is TRBD1 (5 bases). The germline CDR1 and CDR2 sequences are PRHDT and FYEKMQ (reference sequence). V shed 2 bases and J shed 8 bases, with 12 bases lying between them. The CDR3 extends over 13 amino acids. The CDR3 spells CASSLWGAGGYTF. For the CDR3, the DNA is TGTGCCAGCAGCTTATGGGGCGCGGGGGGCTACACCTTC.

The chain couples TRBV18 to TRBJ1-2, with D unclear. Germline CDR1 is KGHSH and CDR2 is LQKENI. CDR3 length: 13 residues. V lost 2 bases to trimming and J lost 9 bases, with 13 bases between them. CDR3 sequence (DNA): TGTGCCAGCTCACCAGGGCTCCTTGAGAGCTACACCTTC. Translated, it gives CASSPGLLESYTF. Supplemented by reference TRBV18 and TRBJ1-2, the full variable domain reads NAGVMQNPRHLVRRRGQEARLRCSPMKGHSHVYWYRQLPEEGLKFMVYLQKENIIDESGMPKERFSAEFPKEGPSILRIQQVVRGDSAAYFCASSPGLLESYTFGSGTRLTVV.

CDR3 coding DNA: TGTGCCAGCAGCTTAGGACTCAATGGTGGCGGGGAGCTGTTTTTT. Translating it yields CASSLGLNGGGELFF. The chain is built from TRBV13 and TRBJ2-2; D gene unclear. Looked up from germline, CDR1 is PRHDT and CDR2 is FYEKMQ (reference sequence). Trimming shortened V by 0 bases and J by 7 bases, and 12 bases separated the two germline ends. The CDR3 consists of 15 residues.

This clone was found once. The rearrangement joins TRBV6-5 to TRBJ2-7; the match to TRBD1 covers 8 bases. CDR3 size: 15 residues. CDR1 MNHEY and CDR2 SVGAGI come from the germline V gene. V shed 6 bases and J 1 base; nucleotides not matched to a gene: 8. The CDR3, as DNA: TGTGCCAGCAGACTAGACAGGGGATCGTCCTACGAGCAGTACTTC. The encoded protein is CASRLDRGSSYEQYF.

V gene TRBV9 combines with J gene TRBJ1-1, with D uncertain. This CDR3 has 14 amino acids. Deletions cut 0 bases from V and 4 bases from J, with 10 bases between. The germline CDR1 and CDR2 sequences are SGDLS and YYNGEE. The DNA of the CDR3 is TGTGCCAGCAGCGTAGGACATTTCGGCACTGAAGCTTTCTTT. It specifies CASSVGHFGTEAFF. Using reference TRBV9 and TRBJ1-1 for the parts outside the CDR3, the full variable domain is DSGVTQTPKHLITATGQRVTLRCSPRSGDLSVYWYQQSLDQGLQFLIQYYNGEERAKGNILERFSAQQFPDLHSELNLSSLELGDSALYFCASSVGHFGTEAFFGQGTRLTVV.

V usage is TRBV10-1 and J usage is TRBJ2-3; tentative D call: TRBD2 (5 bases). The V end was cut by 0 bases, the J end by 4 bases, with 5 bases between. The germline gives CDR1 WNHNN, CDR2 SYGVQD (reference sequence). The CDR3 loop spans 13 amino acids. DNA for the CDR3: TGCGCCAGCAGTGAGTCAGCGGCAGATACGCAGTATTTT. This sequence encodes CASSESAADTQYF.

The rearrangement joins TRBV30 to TRBJ2-3, with 8 bases identical to TRBD2. V was clipped by 0 bases and J by 5 bases; unmatched bases: 7. The CDR3 totals 15 residues. Germline CDR1 is GTSNPN and CDR2 is SVGIG (reference sequence). The CDR3 nucleotides read TGTGCCTGGAGTGTACAGAGCGGGAGTGGAGATACGCAGTATTTT. It codes for CAWSVQSGSGDTQYF.

This chain uses TRBV15 with TRBJ2-5; tentatively, D is TRBD2 (6 bases). Germline CDR1 is LNHNV and CDR2 is YYDKDF (reference sequence). This CDR3 is 15 amino acids long. V shed 3 bases and J shed 2 bases, with 13 bases lying between them. This CDR3 is CATSRVGTHQETQYF. In DNA form, the CDR3 reads TGTGCCACCAGCAGGGTCGGGACTCATCAAGAGACCCAGTACTTC.

This rearrangement joins TRBV5-4 to TRBJ2-3; possible D gene TRBD2, 5 bases. CDR1 and CDR2 (germline): SGHNT, YYREEE (reference sequence). Trimming removed 4 bases at V and 4 bases at J, with 16 bases between. This CDR3 comprises 15 residues. This CDR3 reads CASSPGPPGADTQYF. CDR3 bases: TGTGCCAGCAGCCCCGGACCCCCCGGGGCAGATACGCAGTATTTT.

V and J are TRBV25-1 and TRBJ1-1, with 9 bases identical to TRBD1. Trimming at V came to 6 bases and at J to 2 bases, leaving 10 bases not matched to a gene. CDR1 is MGHDK, CDR2 SYGVNS, per germline. The CDR3 runs to 16 residues. DNA for the CDR3: TGTGCCAGCAGCGAGAACAGGGGGCCCTTTAACACTGAAGCTTTCTTT. It encodes CASSENRGPFNTEAFF.

The rearrangement uses TRBV7-6 and TRBJ2-1; D gene unclear. Germline CDR1 reads SGHVS; CDR2 reads FNYEAQ. V was trimmed by 5 bases and J by 0 bases, leaving 14 bases between them. The CDR3 runs 16 residues. The CDR3 loop is CASSPNPLSSYNEQFF. CDR3 nucleotides: TGTGCCAGCAGCCCGAATCCCTTGAGCTCCTACAATGAGCAGTTCTTC.